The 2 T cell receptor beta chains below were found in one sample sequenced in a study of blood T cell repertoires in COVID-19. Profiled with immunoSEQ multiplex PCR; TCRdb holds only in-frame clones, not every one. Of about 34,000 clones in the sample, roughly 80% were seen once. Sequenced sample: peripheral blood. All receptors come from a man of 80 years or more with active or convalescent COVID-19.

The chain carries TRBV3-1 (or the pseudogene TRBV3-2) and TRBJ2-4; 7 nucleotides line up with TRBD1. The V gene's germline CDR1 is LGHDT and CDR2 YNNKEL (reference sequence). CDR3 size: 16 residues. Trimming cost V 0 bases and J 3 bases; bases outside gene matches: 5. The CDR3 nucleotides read TGTGCCAGCAGCCAAGATCTGGCAGGGGGCAAAAACATTCAGTACTTC. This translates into CASSQDLAGGKNIQYF.

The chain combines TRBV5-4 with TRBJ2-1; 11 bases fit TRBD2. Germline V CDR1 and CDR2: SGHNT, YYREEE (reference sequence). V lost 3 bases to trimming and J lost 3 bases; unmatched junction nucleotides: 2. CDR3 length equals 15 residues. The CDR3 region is CASSYTSGSYNEQFF. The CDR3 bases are TGTGCCAGCAGCTACACTAGCGGGAGCTACAATGAGCAGTTCTTC.